Presented here are 5 T cell receptor beta chains from one specimen sequenced in a study of T cell repertoires in cytomegalovirus infection. TCRdb ran MiXCR on the reads and lists one entry per CDR3 protein. The profile shows 200,000 to 300,000 distinct CDR3 sequences, roughly 13% of them singletons. Sequencing input: PBMCs. Receptors originate from a human donor in good health (CMV status not recorded). Some clones in this sample may be carry-over from other donors' samples.

This clonotype was observed a few times. This rearrangement joins TRBV20-1 to TRBJ2-5; D gene uncertain. The CDR3 consists of 10 residues. V lost 6 bases and J 0 bases, leaving 2 bases between the germline ends. Germline values: CDR1 DFQATT, CDR2 SNEGSKA (reference sequence). The CDR3 DNA sequence: TGCAGTGCACACCAAGAGACCCAGTACTTC. It yields the protein CSAHQETQYF.

The table lists this clonotype with many counts. V and J are TRBV7-2 and TRBJ2-1; D unclear. V lost 0 bases and J lost 4, with 4 bases in between. Looked up from germline, CDR1 is SGHTA and CDR2 is FQGNSA. The length of the CDR3 is 13 residues. The CDR3, as DNA: TGTGCCAGCAGCTTAGCCGAATACAATGAGCAGTTCTTC. It specifies CASSLAEYNEQFF. The full variable domain, with the rest looked up from reference TRBV7-2 and TRBJ2-1, is GAGVSQSPSNKVTEKGKDVELRCDPISGHTALYWYRQSLGQGLEFLIYFQGNSAPDKSGLPSDRFSAERTGGSVSTLTIQRTQQEDSAVYLCASSLAEYNEQFFGPGTRLTVL.

In its sample, this clonotype was seen a few times. This chain connects TRBV7-2 to TRBJ2-4; D is unclear. The CDR3 has 14 residues. Germline-derived CDR1 and CDR2 are SGHTA and FQGNSA. Trimming stripped 3 bases from V and 1 base from J, with 7 bases between. CDR3 coding DNA: TGTGCCAGCAGCTTTCCGGAGGCCAAAAACATTCAGTACTTC. The encoded protein is CASSFPEAKNIQYF.

The V call is TRBV11-2, the J call TRBJ2-1; 13 positions match TRBD2. The CDR3 length is 16 residues. Germline V gene data show CDR1 as SGHAT and CDR2 as FQNNGV. V shed 6 bases and J 5 bases; nucleotides not matched to a gene: 7. Here the CDR3 DNA reads TGTGCCAGCAGATTCACCGGGACTAGCGGGGACAATGAGCAGTTCTTC. Its protein product is CASRFTGTSGDNEQFF.

This clonotype was recorded at least ten times. The chain recombines TRBV7-9 with TRBJ2-1; 7 bases are shared with TRBD1. CDR3 length: 14 amino acids. Germline CDR1 reads SEHNR; CDR2 reads FQNEAQ (reference sequence). The V gene end was trimmed by 3 bases and the J gene end by 2 bases; junction bases not matched to a gene: 1. The CDR3 nucleotides are TGTGCCAGCAGCTTCACAGGGGCCTACAATGAGCAGTTCTTC. Its protein is CASSFTGAYNEQFF.